The clone carrying this TCR beta chain was counted many times. Its matching antigen is unknown. This entry comes from a study of T-cell reconstitution after alpha-beta-depleted transplantation in children. Study outcomes and limitations: After transplant, high TCRbeta diversity at day 60 in some patients arose from surviving recipient T cells and thymic progenitors. T-cell counts and diversity were attributed mostly to newly produced T cells one year after transplant. In patients about two months after transplant, alpha-beta T cells reportedly arose from several hundred expanded graft clones.

As it was prepared, the TCRbeta library received unique molecular identifiers. TCRdb passed the PCR reads through MiXCR, listing each CDR3 protein once. Of under 85,000 distinct CDR3 sequences listed, 15% to 20% are singletons. This specimen consisted of PBMCs, mostly from graft donor cells, obtained 360 days after TCRalphabeta/CD19-depleted stem cell transplant. The receptor was derived from a male patient aged 2-10 years who had a stem cell transplant for acute lymphoblastic leukemia, so the T cells may come from the graft donor.

The CDR3 is CAISESRGRPQHF. DNA for the CDR3: TGTGCCATCAGTGAGTCGAGAGGGAGGCCCCAGCATTTT. The rearrangement uses TRBV10-3 and TRBJ1-5; D unresolved. CDR1 is ENHRY, CDR2 SYGVKD, per germline. The CDR3 runs to 13 residues. With 0 bases removed from V and 9 bases from J, the gap between germline ends came to 9 bases.